Listed below are T cell receptor beta chains from one sample, sequenced in a study of T cells in localized non-small cell lung cancer. Profiling relied on immunoSEQ multiplex PCR, and the TCRdb table lists in-frame clones only, not all of them. The data contain approximately 31,000 clones, approximately 78% of them singletons. Specimen: peripheral blood, collected before any cancer treatment. Receptor source: a male donor older than 55 with stage II squamous cell lung carcinoma. Each CDR3 is given with its conserved first and last residue. The D gene is left open where the match is weak. Clone size appears in some rows only: once, few, many, or a class for an expanded clone.

V	J	size	D	CDR3	DNA
TRBV28	TRBJ1-2	NA	TRBD1	CASSFSPLDRGGGYTF	TGTGCCAGCAGTTTCTCCCCTTTGGACAGGGGAGGTGGCTACACCTTC
TRBV18	TRBJ1-4	few	TRBD1	CASSPRDSYEKLFF	TGTGCCAGCTCACCACGGGACAGTTATGAAAAACTGTTTTTT
TRBV10-3	TRBJ2-1	NA	NA	CAISAVDREQFF	TGTGCCATCAGTGCAGTCGATAGGGAGCAGTTCTTC
TRBV6-5	TRBJ2-7	few	TRBD1	CASSYSWTGGYEQYF	TGTGCCAGCAGTTACTCGTGGACAGGGGGCTACGAGCAGTACTTC
TRBV10-2	TRBJ2-3	NA	NA	CASSENLHTQYF	TGCGCCAGCAGTGAGAATCTTCATACGCAGTATTTT
TRBV5-6	TRBJ2-5	NA	TRBD2	CASREPRGGDQETQYF	TGTGCCAGCAGGGAACCTCGGGGAGGGGACCAAGAGACCCAGTACTTC
TRBV6-1	TRBJ1-1	NA	NA	CASSEALGQTEAFF	TGTGCCAGCAGTGAAGCGTTAGGGCAAACTGAAGCTTTCTTT
TRBV11-2	TRBJ1-4	NA	NA	CASSFRGGNEKLFF	TGTGCCAGCAGCTTCAGGGGTGGTAATGAAAAACTGTTTTTT
TRBV7-6	TRBJ1-1	NA	NA	CASTTGTNTEAFF	TGTGCCAGCACGACAGGTACGAACACTGAAGCTTTCTTT
TRBV6-1	TRBJ1-5	NA	NA	CASLTWAGLNQPQHF	TGTGCCAGCTTGACTTGGGCAGGGCTCAATCAGCCCCAGCATTTT
TRBV9	TRBJ2-3	NA	NA	CASSTRGGDTQYF	TGTGCCAGCAGCACCCGGGGTGGGGATACGCAGTATTTT
TRBV5-1	TRBJ2-3	once	NA	CASSATGRTSTDTQYF	TGCGCCAGCAGCGCCACAGGAAGGACTAGCACAGATACGCAGTATTTT
TRBV5-4	TRBJ2-1	NA	NA	CASSTRSAGPRGSYNEQFF	TGTGCCAGCAGCACCAGATCGGCAGGCCCGAGGGGCTCCTACAATGAGCAGTTCTTC
TRBV5-1	TRBJ2-2	NA	TRBD2	CASSLALAGAITGELFF	TGCGCCAGCAGCTTGGCACTAGCGGGAGCTATCACCGGGGAGCTGTTTTTC
TRBV19	TRBJ1-4	NA	NA	CASSILRGGPNEKLFF	TGTGCCAGTAGTATACTCCGTGGGGGTCCTAATGAAAAACTGTTTTTT
TRBV7-9	TRBJ2-7	NA	NA	CASSSSRTDYEQYF	TGTGCCAGCAGCTCATCACGGACAGACTACGAGCAGTACTTC
TRBV15	TRBJ2-2	NA	NA	CATSRDRYTGELFF	TGTGCCACCAGCAGAGACCGCTACACCGGGGAGCTGTTTTTT
TRBV19	TRBJ1-5	NA	NA	CASSIPPNQPQHF	TGTGCCAGTAGTATCCCCCCCAATCAGCCCCAGCATTTT
TRBV9	TRBJ2-2	NA	TRBD1	CASSLQDRVVGGELFF	TGTGCCAGCAGCCTACAGGACAGGGTGGTCGGCGGGGAGCTGTTTTTT
TRBV25-1	TRBJ1-2	NA	NA	CASSGNRDGYTF	TGTGCCAGCAGTGGAAACAGGGATGGCTACACCTTC
TRBV19	TRBJ1-6	few	NA	CAPRASSKSPLHF	TGTGCCCCTAGGGCCTCTAGTAAGTCACCCCTCCACTTT
TRBV6-5	TRBJ2-7	NA	TRBD2	CASSLSGSSYEQYF	TGTGCCAGCAGTCTGAGCGGGAGCTCCTACGAGCAGTACTTC
TRBV27	TRBJ1-5	many	NA	CASSHRDSNQPQHF	TGTGCCAGCAGCCACAGGGACAGCAATCAGCCCCAGCATTTT
TRBV19	TRBJ2-1	NA	TRBD2	CASSVLAGGRLYNEQFF	TGTGCCAGTAGTGTACTAGCGGGGGGTCGTCTCTACAATGAGCAGTTCTTC
TRBV12-2	TRBJ1-5	NA	NA	CASRPDRPYSNQPQHF	TGTGCAAGTCGCCCGGACAGGCCTTATAGCAATCAGCCCCAGCATTTT
TRBV12-5	TRBJ2-3	NA	NA	CASGFRGGVTDTQYF	TGTGCTAGTGGGTTCCGAGGGGGGGTTACAGATACGCAGTATTTT
TRBV19	TRBJ2-5	NA	TRBD2	CASSIAAGGARPGTQYF	TGTGCCAGTAGTATTGCAGCGGGAGGCGCTAGGCCGGGGACCCAGTACTTC
TRBV12-5	TRBJ1-2	NA	NA	CASGQGKTYGYTF	TGTGCTAGTGGGCAGGGAAAGACCTATGGCTACACCTTC
TRBV19	TRBJ2-3	once	TRBD2	CASSIGVAGGPFTDTQYF	TGTGCCAGTAGTATAGGGGTAGCGGGGGGGCCTTTCACAGATACGCAGTATTTT
TRBV2	TRBJ1-1	few	TRBD1	CASSAGHRPGRGPTEAFF	TGTGCCAGCAGTGCTGGCCACCGCCCTGGCAGGGGGCCAACTGAAGCTTTCTTT